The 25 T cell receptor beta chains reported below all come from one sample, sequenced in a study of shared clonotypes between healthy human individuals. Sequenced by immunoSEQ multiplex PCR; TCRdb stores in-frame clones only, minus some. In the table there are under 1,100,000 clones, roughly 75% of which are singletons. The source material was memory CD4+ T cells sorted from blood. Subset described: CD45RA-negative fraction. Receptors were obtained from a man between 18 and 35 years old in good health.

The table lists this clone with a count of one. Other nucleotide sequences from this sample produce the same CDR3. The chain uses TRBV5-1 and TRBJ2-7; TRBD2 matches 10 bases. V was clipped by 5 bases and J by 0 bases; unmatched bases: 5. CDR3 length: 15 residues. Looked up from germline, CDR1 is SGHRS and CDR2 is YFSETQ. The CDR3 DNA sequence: TGCGCCAGCAGTCCACTAGCGGGGAGCTCCTACGAGCAGTACTTC. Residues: CASSPLAGSSYEQYF.

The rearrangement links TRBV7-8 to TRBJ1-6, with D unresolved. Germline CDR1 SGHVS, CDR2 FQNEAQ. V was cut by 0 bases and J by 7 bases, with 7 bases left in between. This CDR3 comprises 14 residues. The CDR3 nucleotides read TGTGCCAGCAGCTTAGCGGCCCGAAATTCACCCCTCCACTTT. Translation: CASSLAARNSPLHF.

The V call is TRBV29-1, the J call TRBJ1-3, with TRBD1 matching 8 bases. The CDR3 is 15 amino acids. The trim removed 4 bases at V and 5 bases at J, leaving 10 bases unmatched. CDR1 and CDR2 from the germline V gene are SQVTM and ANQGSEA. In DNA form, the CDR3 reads TGCAGCGTTGTGGTTACGGCCAGGGGGCGAAACACCATATATTTT. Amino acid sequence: CSVVVTARGRNTIYF.

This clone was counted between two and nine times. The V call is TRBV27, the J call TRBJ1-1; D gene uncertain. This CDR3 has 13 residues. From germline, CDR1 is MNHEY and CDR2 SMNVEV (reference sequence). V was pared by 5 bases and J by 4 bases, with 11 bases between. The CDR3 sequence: CASSLTNPTEAFF. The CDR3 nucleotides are TGTGCCAGCAGTCTAACCAACCCCACTGAAGCTTTCTTT.

CDR3 region: CASSINRESEQFF. The CDR3 DNA sequence: TGTGCCAGCAGCATAAACAGGGAAAGTGAGCAGTTCTTC. This chain connects TRBV7-6 to TRBJ2-1; TRBD1 might be the D (6 bases). Germline CDR1 and CDR2: SGHVS and FNYEAQ. Trimming removed 5 bases from V and 9 bases from J, with 14 bases in between. The CDR3 covers 13 residues.

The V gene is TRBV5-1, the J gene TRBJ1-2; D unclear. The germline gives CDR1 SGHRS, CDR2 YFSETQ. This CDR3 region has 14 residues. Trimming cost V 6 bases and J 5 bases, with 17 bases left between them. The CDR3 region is CASKVSSESYGYTF. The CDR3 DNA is TGCGCCAGCAAGGTTTCGTCTGAGAGTTATGGCTACACCTTC. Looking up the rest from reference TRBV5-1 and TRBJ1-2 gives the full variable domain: KAGVTQTPRYLIKTRGQQVTLSCSPISGHRSVSWYQQTPGQGLQFLFEYFSETQRNKGNFPGRFSGRQFSNSRSEMNVSTLELGDSALYLCASKVSSESYGYTFGSGTRLTVV.

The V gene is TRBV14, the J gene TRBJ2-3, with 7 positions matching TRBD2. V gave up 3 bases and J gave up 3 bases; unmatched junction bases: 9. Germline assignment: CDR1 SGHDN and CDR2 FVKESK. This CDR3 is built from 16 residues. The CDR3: CASSHLGQGGTDTQYF. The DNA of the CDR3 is TGTGCCAGCAGCCATCTAGGCCAGGGAGGGACAGATACGCAGTATTTT.

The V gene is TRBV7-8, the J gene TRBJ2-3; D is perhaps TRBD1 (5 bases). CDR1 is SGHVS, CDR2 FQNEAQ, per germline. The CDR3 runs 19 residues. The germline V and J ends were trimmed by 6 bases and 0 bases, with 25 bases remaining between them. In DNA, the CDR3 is TGTGCCAGCAGTCGCAGGGCGTCCACGACCCGTGCTAGCACAGATACGCAGTATTTT. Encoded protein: CASSRRASTTRASTDTQYF.

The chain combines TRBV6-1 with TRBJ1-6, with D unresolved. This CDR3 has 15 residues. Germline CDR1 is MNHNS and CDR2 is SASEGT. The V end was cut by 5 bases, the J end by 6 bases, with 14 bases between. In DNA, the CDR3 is TGTGCCAGCAGTTTCACCCAGGCGGGTAATTCACCCCTCCACTTT. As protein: CASSFTQAGNSPLHF.

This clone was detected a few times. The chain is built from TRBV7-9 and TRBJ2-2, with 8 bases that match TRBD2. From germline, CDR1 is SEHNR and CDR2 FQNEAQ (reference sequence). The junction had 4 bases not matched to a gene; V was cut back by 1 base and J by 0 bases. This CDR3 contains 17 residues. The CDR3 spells CASSLEAGAPNTGELFF. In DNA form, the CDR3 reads TGTGCCAGCAGCTTAGAAGCGGGAGCGCCGAACACCGGGGAGCTGTTTTTT.

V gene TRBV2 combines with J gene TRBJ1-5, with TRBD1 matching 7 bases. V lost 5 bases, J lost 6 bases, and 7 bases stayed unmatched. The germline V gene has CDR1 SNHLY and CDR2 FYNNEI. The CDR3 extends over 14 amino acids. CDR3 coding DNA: TGTGCCAGCAGTATGCGACAGGGCTCTCAGCCCCAGCATTTT. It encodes CASSMRQGSQPQHF.

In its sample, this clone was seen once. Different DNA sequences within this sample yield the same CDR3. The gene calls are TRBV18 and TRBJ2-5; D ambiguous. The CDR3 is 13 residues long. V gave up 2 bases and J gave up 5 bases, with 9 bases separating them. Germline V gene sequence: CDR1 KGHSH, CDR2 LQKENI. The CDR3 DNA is TGTGCCAGCTCACCATTGGCCAGGGAGACCCAGTACTTC. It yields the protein CASSPLARETQYF.

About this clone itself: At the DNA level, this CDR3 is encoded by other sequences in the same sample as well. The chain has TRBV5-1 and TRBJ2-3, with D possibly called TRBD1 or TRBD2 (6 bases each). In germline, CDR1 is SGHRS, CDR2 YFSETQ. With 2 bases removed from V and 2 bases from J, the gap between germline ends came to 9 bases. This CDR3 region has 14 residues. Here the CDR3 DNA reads TGCGCCAGCAGCTTAGGGGGGCCCACAGATACGCAGTATTTT. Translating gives CASSLGGPTDTQYF. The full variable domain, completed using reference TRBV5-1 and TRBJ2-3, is KAGVTQTPRYLIKTRGQQVTLSCSPISGHRSVSWYQQTPGQGLQFLFEYFSETQRNKGNFPGRFSGRQFSNSRSEMNVSTLELGDSALYLCASSLGGPTDTQYFGPGTRLTVL.

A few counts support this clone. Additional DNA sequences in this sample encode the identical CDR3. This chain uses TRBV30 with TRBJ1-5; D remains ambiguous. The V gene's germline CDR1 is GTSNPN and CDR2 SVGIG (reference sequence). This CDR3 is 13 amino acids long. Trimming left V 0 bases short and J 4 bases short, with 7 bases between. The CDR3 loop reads CAWSVEGNQPQHF. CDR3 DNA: TGTGCCTGGAGTGTTGAGGGAAATCAGCCCCAGCATTTT.

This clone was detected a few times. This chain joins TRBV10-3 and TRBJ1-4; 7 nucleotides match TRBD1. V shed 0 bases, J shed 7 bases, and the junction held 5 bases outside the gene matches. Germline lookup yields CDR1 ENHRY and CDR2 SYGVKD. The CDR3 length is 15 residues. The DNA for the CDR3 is TGTGCCATCAGTGAGTCACAGGGGTCGCCTGAAAAACTGTTTTTT. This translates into CAISESQGSPEKLFF.

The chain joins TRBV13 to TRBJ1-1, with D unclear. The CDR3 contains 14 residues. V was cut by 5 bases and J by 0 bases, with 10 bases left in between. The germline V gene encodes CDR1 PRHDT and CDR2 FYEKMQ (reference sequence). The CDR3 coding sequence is TGTGCCAGCAGCAGCTTCGGACTGAACACTGAAGCTTTCTTT. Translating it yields CASSSFGLNTEAFF.

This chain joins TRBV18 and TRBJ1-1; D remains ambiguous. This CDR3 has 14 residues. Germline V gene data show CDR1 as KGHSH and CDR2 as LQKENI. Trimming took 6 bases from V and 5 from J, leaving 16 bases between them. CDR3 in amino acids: CASSLQKIGTEAFF. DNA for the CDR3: TGTGCCAGCTCCCTCCAGAAGATAGGAACTGAAGCTTTCTTT. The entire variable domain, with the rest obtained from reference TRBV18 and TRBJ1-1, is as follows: NAGVMQNPRHLVRRRGQEARLRCSPMKGHSHVYWYRQLPEEGLKFMVYLQKENIIDESGMPKERFSAEFPKEGPSILRIQQVVRGDSAAYFCASSLQKIGTEAFFGQGTRLTVV.

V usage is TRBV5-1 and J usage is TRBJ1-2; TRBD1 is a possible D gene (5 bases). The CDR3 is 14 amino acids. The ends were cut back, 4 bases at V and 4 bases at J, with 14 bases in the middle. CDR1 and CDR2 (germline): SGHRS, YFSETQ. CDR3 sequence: CASSPGPDGYGYTF. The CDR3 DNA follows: TGCGCCAGCAGCCCGGGGCCCGACGGCTATGGCTACACCTTC.

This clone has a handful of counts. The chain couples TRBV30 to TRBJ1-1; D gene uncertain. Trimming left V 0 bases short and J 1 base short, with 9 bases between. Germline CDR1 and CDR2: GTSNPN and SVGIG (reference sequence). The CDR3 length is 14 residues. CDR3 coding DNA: TGTGCCTGGAGTGTAGGATGGGGGAACACTGAAGCTTTCTTT. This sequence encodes CAWSVGWGNTEAFF.

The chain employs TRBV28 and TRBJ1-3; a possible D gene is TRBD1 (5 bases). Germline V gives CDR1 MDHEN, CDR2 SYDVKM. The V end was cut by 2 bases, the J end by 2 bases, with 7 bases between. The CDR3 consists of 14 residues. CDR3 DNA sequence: TGTGCCAGCAGTTTACAGGGCGCTGGAAACACCATATATTTT. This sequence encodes CASSLQGAGNTIYF. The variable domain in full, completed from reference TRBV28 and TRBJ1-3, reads DVKVTQSSRYLVKRTGEKVFLECVQDMDHENMFWYRQDPGLGLRLIYFSYDVKMKEKGDIPEGYSVSREKKERFSLILESASTNQTSMYLCASSLQGAGNTIYFGEGSWLTVV.

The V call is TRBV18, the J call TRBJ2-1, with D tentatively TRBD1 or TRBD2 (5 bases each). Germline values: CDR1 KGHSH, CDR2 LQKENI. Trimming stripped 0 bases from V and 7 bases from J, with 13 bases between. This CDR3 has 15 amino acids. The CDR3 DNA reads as TGTGCCAGCTCACCACCGGGTTGGGACGGGAATGAGCAGTTCTTC. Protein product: CASSPPGWDGNEQFF.

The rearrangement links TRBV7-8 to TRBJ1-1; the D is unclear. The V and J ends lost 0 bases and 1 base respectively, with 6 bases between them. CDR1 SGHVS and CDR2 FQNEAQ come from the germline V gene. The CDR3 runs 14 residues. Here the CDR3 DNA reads TGTGCCAGCAGCTTAGCGTCCGGGAACACTGAAGCTTTCTTT. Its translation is CASSLASGNTEAFF.

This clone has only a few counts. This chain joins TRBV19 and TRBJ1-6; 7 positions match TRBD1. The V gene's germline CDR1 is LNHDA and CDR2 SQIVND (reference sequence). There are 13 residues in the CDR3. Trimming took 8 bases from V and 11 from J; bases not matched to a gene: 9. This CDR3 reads CASVGQKGAPLHF. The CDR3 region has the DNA TGTGCCAGTGTGGGACAGAAAGGAGCACCCCTCCACTTT.

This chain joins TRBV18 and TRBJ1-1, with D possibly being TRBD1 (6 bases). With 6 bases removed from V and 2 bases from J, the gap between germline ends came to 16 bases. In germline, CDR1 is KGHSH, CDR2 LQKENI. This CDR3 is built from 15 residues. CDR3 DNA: TGTGCCAGCTCCAGGGGCACGATAATAAACACTGAAGCTTTCTTT. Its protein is CASSRGTIINTEAFF.

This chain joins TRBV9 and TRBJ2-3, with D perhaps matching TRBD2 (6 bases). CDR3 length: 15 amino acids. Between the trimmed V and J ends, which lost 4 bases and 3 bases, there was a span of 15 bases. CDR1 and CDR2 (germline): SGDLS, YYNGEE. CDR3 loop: CASSFGTPGTDTQYF. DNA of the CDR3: TGTGCCAGCAGCTTTGGGACTCCGGGGACAGATACGCAGTATTTT.